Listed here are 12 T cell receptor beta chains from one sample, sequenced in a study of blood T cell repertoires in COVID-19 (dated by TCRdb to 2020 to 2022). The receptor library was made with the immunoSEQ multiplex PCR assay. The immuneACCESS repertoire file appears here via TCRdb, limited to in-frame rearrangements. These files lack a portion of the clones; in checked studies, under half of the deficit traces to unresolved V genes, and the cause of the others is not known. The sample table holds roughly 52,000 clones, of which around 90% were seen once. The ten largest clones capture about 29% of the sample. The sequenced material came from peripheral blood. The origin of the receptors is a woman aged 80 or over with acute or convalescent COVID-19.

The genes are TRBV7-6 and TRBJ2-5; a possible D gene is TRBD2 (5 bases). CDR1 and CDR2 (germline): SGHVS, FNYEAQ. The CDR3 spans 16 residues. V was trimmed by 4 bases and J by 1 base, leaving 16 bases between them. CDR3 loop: CASSYLGRERQETQYF. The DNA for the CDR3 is TGTGCCAGCAGCTACCTCGGACGGGAACGCCAAGAGACCCAGTACTTC.

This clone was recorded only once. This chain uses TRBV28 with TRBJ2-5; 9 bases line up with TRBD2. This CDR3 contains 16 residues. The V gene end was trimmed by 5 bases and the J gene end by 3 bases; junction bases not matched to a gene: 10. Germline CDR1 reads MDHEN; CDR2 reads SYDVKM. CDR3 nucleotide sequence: TGTGCCAGCAGTCCCCCCGGGGCTAGCGGGGAAGAGACCCAGTACTTC. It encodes CASSPPGASGEETQYF.

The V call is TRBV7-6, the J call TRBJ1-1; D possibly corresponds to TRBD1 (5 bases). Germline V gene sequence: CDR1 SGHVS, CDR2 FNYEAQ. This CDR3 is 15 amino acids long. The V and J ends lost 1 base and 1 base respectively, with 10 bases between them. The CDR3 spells CASSLVARANTEAFF. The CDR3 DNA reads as TGTGCCAGCAGCTTAGTGGCCAGGGCGAACACTGAAGCTTTCTTT. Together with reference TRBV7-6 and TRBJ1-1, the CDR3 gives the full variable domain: GAGVSQSPRYKVTKRGQDVALRCDPISGHVSLYWYRQALGQGPEFLTYFNYEAQQDKSGLPNDRFSAERPEGSISTLTIQRTEQRDSAMYRCASSLVARANTEAFFGQGTRLTVV.

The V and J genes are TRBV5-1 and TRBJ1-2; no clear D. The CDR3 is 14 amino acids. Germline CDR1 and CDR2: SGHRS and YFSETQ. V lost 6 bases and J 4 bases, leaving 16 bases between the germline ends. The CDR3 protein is CASTPGPSTYGYTF. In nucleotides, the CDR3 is TGCGCCAGCACCCCGGGTCCTTCGACCTATGGCTACACCTTC.

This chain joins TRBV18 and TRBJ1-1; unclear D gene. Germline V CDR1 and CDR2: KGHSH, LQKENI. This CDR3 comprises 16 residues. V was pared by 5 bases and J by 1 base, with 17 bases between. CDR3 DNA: TGTGCCAGCTCAGAGTCAGCCGGGTCCACGAACACTGAAGCTTTCTTT. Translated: CASSESAGSTNTEAFF.

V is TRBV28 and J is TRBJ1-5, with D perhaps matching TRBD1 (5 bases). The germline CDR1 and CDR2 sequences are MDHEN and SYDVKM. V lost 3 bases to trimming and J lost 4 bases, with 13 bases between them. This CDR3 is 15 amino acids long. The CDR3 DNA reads TGTGCCAGCAGTTTGTTACTCAGACAGAATCAGCCCCAGCATTTT. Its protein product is CASSLLLRQNQPQHF.

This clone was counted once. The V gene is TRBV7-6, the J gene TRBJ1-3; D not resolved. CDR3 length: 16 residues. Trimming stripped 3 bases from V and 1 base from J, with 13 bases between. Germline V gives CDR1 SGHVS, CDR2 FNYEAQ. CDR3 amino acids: CASSFNGPYSGNTIYF. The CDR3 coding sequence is TGTGCCAGCAGCTTCAATGGGCCCTATTCTGGAAACACCATATATTTT. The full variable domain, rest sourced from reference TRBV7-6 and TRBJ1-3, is GAGVSQSPRYKVTKRGQDVALRCDPISGHVSLYWYRQALGQGPEFLTYFNYEAQQDKSGLPNDRFSAERPEGSISTLTIQRTEQRDSAMYRCASSFNGPYSGNTIYFGEGSWLTVV.

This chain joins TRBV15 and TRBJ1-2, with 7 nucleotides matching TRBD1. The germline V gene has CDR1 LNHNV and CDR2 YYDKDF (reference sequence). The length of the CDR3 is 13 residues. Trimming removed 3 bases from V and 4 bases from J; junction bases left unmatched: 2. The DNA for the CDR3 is TGTGCCACCAGCAGGGGGGACAGCTATGGCTACACCTTC. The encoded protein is CATSRGDSYGYTF.

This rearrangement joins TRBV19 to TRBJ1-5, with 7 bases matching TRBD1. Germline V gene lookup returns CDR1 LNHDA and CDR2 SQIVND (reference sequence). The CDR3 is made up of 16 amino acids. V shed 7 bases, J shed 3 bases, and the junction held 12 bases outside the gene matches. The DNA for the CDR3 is TGTGCCAGTACCCGGGACAGCCAGATGCTCAATCAGCCCCAGCATTTT. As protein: CASTRDSQMLNQPQHF.

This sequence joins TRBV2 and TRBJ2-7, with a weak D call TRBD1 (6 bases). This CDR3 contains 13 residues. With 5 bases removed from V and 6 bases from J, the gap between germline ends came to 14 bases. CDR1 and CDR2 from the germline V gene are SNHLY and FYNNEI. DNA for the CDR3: TGTGCCAGCAGTAACCTCAGGGGCGGCGAGCAGTACGTC. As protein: CASSNLRGGEQYV.

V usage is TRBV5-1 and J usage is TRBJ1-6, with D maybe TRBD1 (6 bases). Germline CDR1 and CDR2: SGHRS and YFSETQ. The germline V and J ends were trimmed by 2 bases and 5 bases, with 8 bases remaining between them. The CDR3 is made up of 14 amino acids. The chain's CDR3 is CASSLGQHNSPLHF. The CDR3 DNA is TGCGCCAGCAGCTTAGGACAGCATAATTCACCCCTCCACTTT.

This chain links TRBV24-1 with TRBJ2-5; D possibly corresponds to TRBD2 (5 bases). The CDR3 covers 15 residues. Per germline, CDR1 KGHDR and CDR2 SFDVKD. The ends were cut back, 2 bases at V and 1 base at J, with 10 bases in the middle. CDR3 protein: CATSDSRTLQETQYF. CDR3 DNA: TGTGCCACCAGTGATTCCCGGACTCTCCAAGAGACCCAGTACTTC.